These 24 T cell receptor beta chains were sequenced from one sample in a study of blood T cell repertoires in COVID-19. The protocol was immunoSEQ multiplex PCR, while the TCRdb copy is restricted to in-frame clones and leaves out a portion. The table has approximately 190,000 clones, approximately 84% seen once. Sequenced sample: peripheral blood. The receptors stem from a woman in her 70s with active or convalescent COVID-19.

This clone was counted a single time. This chain uses TRBV30 with TRBJ2-1; TRBD2 matches at 8 bases. Germline values: CDR1 GTSNPN, CDR2 SVGIG (reference sequence). V was clipped by 2 bases and J by 8 bases; unmatched bases: 5. The CDR3 extends over 13 amino acids. The CDR3 is CAWSPLAGYEQFF. The CDR3 region has the DNA TGTGCCTGGAGTCCCCTAGCGGGTTATGAGCAGTTCTTC.

The chain couples TRBV12-2 to TRBJ2-3; no check of the table's D call, TRBD2, against the DNA was made. TRBV12-2 is given as a pseudogene. The CDR3 is 16 residues long. For the CDR3, the DNA is TGTGCAAGTTTCCAGCGGGAGGGGTTTTTAACAGATACGCAGTATTTT. The encoded protein is CASFQREGFLTDTQYF.

V gene TRBV19 combines with J gene TRBJ2-2, with 9 bases lining up with TRBD1. The CDR3 contains 15 residues. Germline-derived CDR1 and CDR2 are LNHDA and SQIVND (reference sequence). The junction had 8 bases not matched to a gene; V was cut back by 7 bases and J by 5 bases. CDR3 in DNA: TGTGCCAGTACCCCGACAGGGGGGGGTACCGGGGAGCTGTTTTTT. This translates into CASTPTGGGTGELFF.

A word on this clone: A read error may account for a junction end that differs from germline. This rearrangement joins TRBV14 to TRBJ2-7; D ambiguous. Germline CDR1 is SGHDN and CDR2 is FVKESK. The CDR3 has 11 amino acids. CDR3 bases: TGTGCCAGCAGCCCTAAGAGGCTGATGCACTTC. Its translation is CASSPKRLMHF.

This chain connects TRBV19 to TRBJ1-2; D gene ambiguous. Trimming took off 0 bases at V and 1 base at J, with 27 bases between the two ends. CDR1 is LNHDA and CDR2 is SQIVND in the germline V gene (reference sequence). The CDR3 covers 21 residues. The CDR3 here is CASSIDPGRPSYHKINYGYTF. The DNA of the CDR3 is TGTGCCAGTAGTATAGACCCTGGGAGGCCGTCCTACCACAAGATTAACTATGGCTACACCTTC. The complete variable domain, with remaining parts taken from reference TRBV19 and TRBJ1-2, reads DGGITQSPKYLFRKEGQNVTLSCEQNLNHDAMYWYRQDPGQGLRLIYYSQIVNDFQKGDIAEGYSVSREKKESFPLTVTSAQKNPTAFYLCASSIDPGRPSYHKINYGYTFGSGTRLTVV.

This clone was seen ten or more times. The chain employs TRBV4-1 and TRBJ1-1; D gene unclear. V lost 3 bases to trimming and J lost 1 base, with 15 bases between them. This CDR3 region has 16 residues. The germline CDR1 and CDR2 sequences are MGHRA and YSYEKL. CDR3 nucleotide sequence: TGCGCCAGCAGCCAGCAGGATCTTATGACGAACACTGAAGCTTTCTTT. It specifies CASSQQDLMTNTEAFF.

The V and J genes are TRBV6-6 and TRBJ1-6; TRBD1 might be the D (5 bases). V dropped 6 bases and J dropped 6 bases, with 12 bases sitting between them. This CDR3 contains 14 residues. CDR1 MNHNY and CDR2 SVGAGI come from the germline V gene (reference sequence). The CDR3 is CASSLRGLNSPLHF. CDR3 nucleotides: TGTGCCAGCAGCCTTAGGGGTCTTAATTCACCCCTCCACTTT.

This chain joins TRBV15 and TRBJ1-1; TRBD1 is a possible D gene (6 bases). CDR3 size: 14 residues. Trimming removed 5 bases at V and 4 bases at J, with 14 bases between. Germline V CDR1 and CDR2: LNHNV, YYDKDF (reference sequence). The CDR3 DNA follows: TGTGCCACCAGCCTTAACAGGGAATTCACTGAAGCTTTCTTT. Encoded protein: CATSLNREFTEAFF.

The chain uses TRBV11-3 and TRBJ2-5; 15 nucleotides agree with TRBD2. The CDR3 runs 18 residues. The V and J ends lost 4 bases and 4 bases, in that order; junction bases with no gene match: 10. Germline V lookup: CDR1 SGHNT, CDR2 YENEEA. The chain's CDR3 is CASSSTGLAGGGRETQYF. DNA of the CDR3: TGTGCCAGCAGCTCCACCGGACTAGCGGGAGGGGGCAGAGAGACCCAGTACTTC.

The rearrangement links TRBV5-4 to TRBJ2-1; tentatively, D is TRBD2 (5 bases). Between the trimmed V and J ends, which lost 0 bases and 0 bases, there was a span of 13 bases. The CDR3 is 17 amino acids. Germline V CDR1 and CDR2: SGHNT, YYREEE (reference sequence). CDR3 bases: TGTGCCAGCAGCTTGGAAACGCGGAGGAGCTCCTACAATGAGCAGTTCTTC. This codes for CASSLETRRSSYNEQFF.

Concerning this clone: This is likely an artifact of a read error, given a far larger clone one base away. This specimen includes other DNA sequences encoding the same CDR3. J is TRBJ2-2 and V is TRBV7-9; D is unclear. This CDR3 contains 14 residues. Per the germline V gene, CDR1 is SEHNR and CDR2 is FQNEAQ (reference sequence). Trimming removed 3 bases at V and 1 base at J, with 6 bases between. This CDR3 reads CASSFRGNTGELFF. As DNA, the CDR3 is TGTGCCAGCAGCTTCAGAGGGAACACCGGGGAGCTGTTTTTT. Based on the CDR3 plus reference TRBV7-9 and TRBJ2-2, the full variable domain is DTGVSQNPRHKITKRGQNVTFRCDPISEHNRLYWYRQTLGQGPEFLTYFQNEAQLEKSRLLSDRFSAERPKGSFSTLEIQRTEQGDSAMYLCASSFRGNTGELFFGEGSRLTVL.

The J gene is TRBJ1-1, the V gene TRBV28; D is unresolved. This CDR3 region has 14 residues. CDR1 is MDHEN, CDR2 SYDVKM, per germline. V was cut by 3 bases and J by 1 base, with 9 bases left in between. As DNA, the CDR3 is TGTGCCAGCAGTTTCCTACTCCAGAACACTGAAGCTTTCTTT. Protein: CASSFLLQNTEAFF.

The chain links TRBV5-1 to TRBJ2-7, with a tentative D call TRBD2 (5 bases). This CDR3 spans 13 amino acids. Germline CDR1 and CDR2: SGHRS and YFSETQ. V lost 2 bases and J 4 bases, leaving 10 bases between the germline ends. The CDR3 DNA follows: TGCGCCAGCAGCTTAAGCAGCGGTTACGAGCAGTACTTC. It yields the protein CASSLSSGYEQYF.

V and J are TRBV6-2 or TRBV6-3 and TRBJ2-3; the D gene is possibly TRBD2 (5 bases). Germline loops: CDR1 MNHEY, CDR2 SVGEGT. The CDR3 loop spans 11 amino acids. The V and J ends lost 5 bases and 7 bases respectively, with 7 bases between them. The CDR3 bases are TGTGCCAGCAGTGGACTTTATACGCAGTATTTT. Translated: CASSGLYTQYF.

The chain links TRBV19 to TRBJ1-2, with D possibly TRBD1 on 6 matching bases. Trimming removed 3 bases at V and 2 bases at J, with 10 bases between. Germline V CDR1 and CDR2: LNHDA, SQIVND (reference sequence). The CDR3 is 14 amino acids. This chain's CDR3 is CASSIDRRNYGYTF. The CDR3 coding sequence is TGTGCCAGTAGTATTGACAGGCGGAACTATGGCTACACCTTC.

V and J are TRBV14 and TRBJ1-1; TRBD1 might be the D (6 bases). Germline CDR1 and CDR2: SGHDN and FVKESK. V lost 1 base, J lost 1 base, and 31 bases lay in between. This CDR3 region has 22 residues. The CDR3 DNA reads as TGTGCCAGCAGCCAAGTGCCAAAGAGACTGAACAGGGAAACCAAGTGGAACACTGAAGCTTTCTTT. Translating it yields CASSQVPKRLNRETKWNTEAFF.

The chain links TRBV19 to TRBJ1-5; D is uncertain. V lost 6 bases to trimming and J lost 6 bases, with 18 bases between them. This CDR3 spans 15 amino acids. Per the germline V gene, CDR1 is LNHDA and CDR2 is SQIVND (reference sequence). The CDR3 bases are TGTGCCAGTAGCCAAGCGTTCCGGGGAGGTCAGCCCCAGCATTTT. Translation: CASSQAFRGGQPQHF.

The CDR3 DNA follows: TGTGCCAGCAATACCGGGACAGAAGCTTCAACTAACTATGGCTACACCTTC. Protein: CASNTGTEASTNYGYTF. The chain carries TRBV9 and TRBJ1-2, with TRBD1 matching over 7 bases. Germline V gene data show CDR1 as SGDLS and CDR2 as YYNGEE. V lost 6 bases to trimming and J lost 0 bases; unmatched junction nucleotides: 14. This CDR3 spans 17 amino acids.

This clone was observed a few times. The genes are TRBV6-6 and TRBJ1-5, with 7 bases aligning to TRBD1. V dropped 2 bases and J dropped 0; count of bases not matched to a gene: 4. The CDR3 is 16 amino acids. CDR1 is MNHNY and CDR2 is SVGAGI in the germline V gene (reference sequence). CDR3 coding DNA: TGTGCCAGCAGTTACCCAGGGGGGCCTAGCAATCAGCCCCAGCATTTT. It specifies CASSYPGGPSNQPQHF.

The V and J genes are TRBV21-1 and TRBJ2-7; TRBD1, the table's D call, lacks a check against the DNA. TRBV21-1 is classified as a pseudogene. The CDR3 has 13 amino acids. In DNA, the CDR3 is TGTGCCAGCAGCAAAGACAGGTGCTACGAGCAGTACTTC. Its protein is CASSKDRCYEQYF.

A word on this clone: One junction end disagrees with the germline gene, perhaps due to a read error. The rearrangement links TRBV9 to TRBJ1-2; 7 positions match TRBD1. The CDR3 loop spans 15 amino acids. Germline CDR1 SGDLS, CDR2 YYNGEE. CDR3: CASSGQGASNYGYTF. Here the CDR3 DNA reads TGTGCCAGCAGCGGACAGGGTGCCTCTAATTATGGCTACACCTTC.

This clone was seen just once. The V call is TRBV2, the J call TRBJ2-7; TRBD1 might be the D (5 bases). Trimming removed 4 bases at V and 4 bases at J, with 8 bases between. CDR1 SNHLY and CDR2 FYNNEI come from the germline V gene. The CDR3 is 12 amino acids. Here the CDR3 DNA reads TGTGCCAGCAGTGCGACAGCTTACGAGCAGTACTTC. Protein: CASSATAYEQYF.

The chain has TRBV29-1 and TRBJ1-3; D ambiguous. CDR3 length equals 12 residues. V was shortened by 4 bases and J by 0 bases, with 4 bases between the two germline ends. Germline V lookup: CDR1 SQVTM, CDR2 ANQGSEA. Written as DNA, the CDR3 is TGCAGCGTTGTCGTCTCTGGAAACACCATATATTTT. It yields the protein CSVVVSGNTIYF.

The chain links TRBV27 to TRBJ2-5; D remains ambiguous. Germline V gives CDR1 MNHEY, CDR2 SMNVEV (reference sequence). CDR3 size: 13 residues. Trimming removed 2 bases from V and 2 bases from J, with 6 bases in between. The CDR3 protein is CASSLRRQETQYF. Here the CDR3 DNA reads TGTGCCAGCAGTTTACGGAGACAAGAGACCCAGTACTTC.